This entry lists 23 T cell receptor beta chains sequenced from one sample in a study of blood T cell repertoires in COVID-19. Clones were sequenced by immunoSEQ multiplex PCR, and TCRdb holds only the in-frame ones, with some missing. The table includes some 400,000 clones, around 86% detected once. What was sequenced was peripheral blood. All receptors derive from a human donor in a cohort sampled during active COVID-19.

V and J are TRBV5-1 and TRBJ1-2, with D hard to call. Germline loops: CDR1 SGHRS, CDR2 YFSETQ. The CDR3 covers 14 residues. Between the trimmed V and J ends, which lost 1 base and 6 bases, there was a span of 13 bases. For the CDR3, the DNA is TGCGCCAGCAGCTTGAACAAGGAGGCGAATGGCTACACCTTC. Protein product: CASSLNKEANGYTF.

This clone showed up just a few times. The chain is built from TRBV30 and TRBJ2-2; TRBD2 agrees at 8 bases. With V trimmed by 0 bases and J by 7 bases, 10 bases remained unmatched. Germline V CDR1 and CDR2: GTSNPN, SVGIG (reference sequence). This CDR3 has 16 residues. The chain's CDR3 is CAWSVLGGALGGELFF. DNA of the CDR3: TGTGCCTGGAGTGTACTCGGGGGGGCACTGGGCGGGGAGCTGTTTTTT.

The V gene is TRBV9, the J gene TRBJ2-7, with no clear D. Deletions cut 4 bases from V and 0 bases from J, with 17 bases between. The germline V gene encodes CDR1 SGDLS and CDR2 YYNGEE. The CDR3 spans 16 residues. The CDR3 nucleotides are TGTGCCAGCAGCCCCTCTCCCTGGGCACCCTCCTACGAGCAGTACTTC. Translation gives CASSPSPWAPSYEQYF.

The CDR3 spells CASSLTSDSYEQYF. The CDR3, as DNA: TGTGCCAGTTCTCTTACATCCGACTCCTACGAGCAGTACTTC. The rearrangement links TRBV10-3 to TRBJ2-7, with D unclear. Trimming cost V 10 bases and J 0 bases, with 16 bases left between them. In germline, CDR1 is ENHRY, CDR2 SYGVKD. This CDR3 region has 14 residues.

In this sample, this clone turned up a few times. The chain uses TRBV5-5 and TRBJ1-1, with a tentative D call TRBD1 (6 bases). The V gene lost 3 bases and the J gene lost 1 base, with 13 bases spanning the gap. CDR3 length: 15 residues. The V gene's germline CDR1 is SGHKS and CDR2 YYEKEE (reference sequence). CDR3 DNA: TGTGCCAGCAGCTCTTCCATGACAGGGAACACTGAAGCTTTCTTT. It translates to CASSSSMTGNTEAFF.

The genes are TRBV9 and TRBJ1-5; a possible D gene is TRBD1 (5 bases). CDR1 and CDR2 from the germline V gene are SGDLS and YYNGEE. The length of the CDR3 is 15 residues. Trimming left V 4 bases short and J 0 bases short, with 11 bases between. CDR3 DNA: TGTGCCAGCAGCCCGGACATTTATAGCAATCAGCCCCAGCATTTT. Translated: CASSPDIYSNQPQHF.

This clone was seen a few times. The V call is TRBV24-1, the J call TRBJ1-1, with 7 bases identical to TRBD1. Germline CDR1 is KGHDR and CDR2 is SFDVKD. The V segment lost 4 bases and the J segment 1 base; nucleotides outside the gene matches: 2. The CDR3 covers 14 residues. The DNA for the CDR3 is TGTGCCACCAGTGAGGGGGACAGGAACACTGAAGCTTTCTTT. Its translation is CATSEGDRNTEAFF.

This chain uses TRBV6-5 with TRBJ2-3, with a weak D call TRBD1 (6 bases). CDR1 MNHEY and CDR2 SVGAGI come from the germline V gene. V lost 10 bases, J lost 2 bases, and 19 bases lay in between. This CDR3 comprises 15 residues. The CDR3 DNA follows: TGTGCCACCAACCCCGGACAGATACCCACAGATACGCAGTATTTT. Residues: CATNPGQIPTDTQYF.

This chain connects TRBV5-8 to TRBJ2-3; no clear D. Germline V lookup: CDR1 SGHTS, CDR2 YDEGEE. This CDR3 is 16 amino acids long. Between the trimmed V and J ends, which lost 0 bases and 9 bases, there was a span of 20 bases. The CDR3 DNA is TGTGCCAGCAGCTTGGATGGTAGTTCTGGTTCGTTGACGCAGTATTTT. As protein: CASSLDGSSGSLTQYF.

The chain combines TRBV5-1 with TRBJ1-2; D is undetermined. The CDR3 covers 15 residues. Deletions cut 3 bases from V and 6 bases from J, with 18 bases between. Germline CDR1 is SGHRS and CDR2 is YFSETQ. As DNA, the CDR3 is TGCGCCAGCAGCTCGTCAAATCTGGAGGAGCATGGCTACACCTTC. It specifies CASSSSNLEEHGYTF.

The V and J genes are TRBV5-1 and TRBJ2-1; D not certain. Looked up from germline, CDR1 is SGHRS and CDR2 is YFSETQ. CDR3 length equals 14 residues. V was shortened by 2 bases and J by 7 bases, with 13 bases between the two germline ends. The CDR3 DNA reads TGCGCCAGCAGCTTAGACGGAGCTGGGAATGAGCAGTTCTTC. Protein sequence: CASSLDGAGNEQFF.

This chain links TRBV7-9 with TRBJ1-5; possibly TRBD1 for D (5 bases). Trimming shortened V by 5 bases and J by 5 bases, and 10 bases separated the two germline ends. CDR1 is SEHNR and CDR2 is FQNEAQ in the germline V gene (reference sequence). The CDR3 sequence is 13 residues long. This chain's CDR3 is CASSEEGDQPQHF. CDR3 sequence (DNA): TGTGCCAGCAGCGAAGAAGGGGATCAGCCCCAGCATTTT.

This chain joins TRBV5-6 and TRBJ2-7; 7 nucleotides match TRBD2. Germline trimming cut 6 bases from V and 7 bases from J; bases unmatched to any gene: 13. In germline, CDR1 is SGHDT, CDR2 YYEEEE. This CDR3 spans 14 amino acids. This CDR3 is CASTLYGRVGEQYF. The CDR3 DNA follows: TGTGCCAGCACCCTGTATGGGAGGGTAGGAGAGCAGTACTTC. Looking up the rest from reference TRBV5-6 and TRBJ2-7 gives the full variable domain: DAGVTQSPTHLIKTRGQQVTLRCSPKSGHDTVSWYQQALGQGPQFIFQYYEEEERQRGNFPDRFSGHQFPNYSSELNVNALLLGDSALYLCASTLYGRVGEQYFGPGTRLTVT.

The chain links TRBV4-1 to TRBJ2-3; no definite D call. This CDR3 region has 15 residues. Germline values: CDR1 MGHRA, CDR2 YSYEKL. V lost 1 base, J lost 0 bases, and 8 bases lay in between. The CDR3 protein is CASSQVGASTDTQYF. CDR3 nucleotide sequence: TGCGCCAGCAGCCAAGTTGGAGCGAGCACAGATACGCAGTATTTT.

This clone was observed a single time. This chain uses TRBV11-3 with TRBJ2-7, with D possibly matching TRBD1 (6 bases). Germline-derived CDR1 and CDR2 are SGHNT and YENEEA. The CDR3 extends over 15 amino acids. Trimming took off 1 base at V and 3 bases at J, with 13 bases between the two ends. CDR3 protein: CASSLGGQGIYEQYF. The CDR3 nucleotides are TGTGCCAGCAGCTTAGGTGGGCAGGGGATCTACGAGCAGTACTTC.

CDR3 region: CASSISDSPAGNTIYF. The CDR3 DNA reads as TGTGCCAGTAGTATTTCAGACTCCCCGGCAGGAAACACCATATATTTT. The chain couples TRBV19 to TRBJ1-3; D uncertain. Germline lookup yields CDR1 LNHDA and CDR2 SQIVND (reference sequence). The CDR3 contains 16 residues. Trimming cost V 3 bases and J 4 bases, with 16 bases left between them.

The chain recombines TRBV3-1 (or the pseudogene TRBV3-2) with TRBJ1-2; 7 positions agree with TRBD1. Per the germline V gene, CDR1 is LGHDT and CDR2 is YNNKEL (reference sequence). V was clipped by 2 bases and J by 8 bases; unmatched bases: 17. The CDR3 runs 17 residues. The CDR3, as DNA: TGTGCCAGCAGCCAACAAAGACAGGGTCGAAAGGGTCGAGGCTACACCTTC. It translates to CASSQQRQGRKGRGYTF.

The chain recombines TRBV27 with TRBJ2-7; TRBD1 is a possible D gene (5 bases). Per the germline V gene, CDR1 is MNHEY and CDR2 is SMNVEV (reference sequence). With 6 bases removed from V and 3 bases from J, the gap between germline ends came to 12 bases. The CDR3 runs 13 residues. The CDR3 protein is CASSQGRGYEQYF. The CDR3 coding sequence is TGTGCCAGCAGCCAGGGTAGGGGCTACGAGCAGTACTTC.

The chain carries TRBV5-1 and TRBJ2-7, with TRBD2 identical over 13 bases. J was trimmed by 5 bases and V by 6 bases; bases with no gene match: 8. CDR1 and CDR2 from the germline V gene are SGHRS and YFSETQ. This CDR3 has 15 residues. The CDR3 DNA follows: TGCGCCAGCAATACCGGACTAGCGGGAGTTAACGAGCAGTACTTC. Its protein product is CASNTGLAGVNEQYF.

The CDR3 loop is CASSETGNYGYTF. The CDR3 DNA follows: TGTGCCAGCAGCGAGACAGGGAACTATGGCTACACCTTC. This chain links TRBV11-1 with TRBJ1-2; the match to TRBD1 covers 7 bases. The CDR3 is 13 amino acids. The germline V gene encodes CDR1 SGHAT and CDR2 FQDESV (reference sequence). Trimming at V came to 5 bases and at J to 2 bases, leaving 2 bases not matched to a gene.

V and J are TRBV4-1 and TRBJ2-5, with 7 bases matching TRBD1. There are 20 residues in the CDR3. Trimming removed 1 base from V and 1 base from J; junction bases left unmatched: 18. Looked up from germline, CDR1 is MGHRA and CDR2 is YSYEKL. In DNA form, the CDR3 reads TGCGCCAGCAGCCAAGTCCCTTTTGCCAGACAGGGTTTAGGCCAAGAGACCCAGTACTTC. Its translation is CASSQVPFARQGLGQETQYF.

This clone occurred once. The chain recombines TRBV2 with TRBJ2-1, with 7 bases aligning to TRBD2. The CDR3 totals 15 residues. Looked up from germline, CDR1 is SNHLY and CDR2 is FYNNEI. J gave up 4 bases and V 2 bases, and 5 bases lay outside the gene matches. CDR3 sequence reads: CASSEQRGGYNEQFF. CDR3 in DNA: TGTGCCAGCAGTGAACAGCGGGGTGGGTACAATGAGCAGTTCTTC.

J is TRBJ1-1 and V is TRBV6-5, with 7 bases lining up with TRBD1. This CDR3 has 13 amino acids. Germline trimming cut 11 bases from V and 2 bases from J; bases unmatched to any gene: 8. Germline CDR1 reads MNHEY; CDR2 reads SVGAGI. The DNA of the CDR3 is TGTGCCGGATCCGGACAGGTAAACACTGAAGCTTTCTTT. This gives the protein CAGSGQVNTEAFF.